These 32 T cell receptor beta chains originate from one sample sequenced in a study of cytomegalovirus exposure and HLA in healthy donors. PCR primers comprised 60 Vbeta and 13 Jbeta primers. Here immunoSEQ multiplex PCR was the method, and the copy in TCRdb shows in-frame clones only, minus some. The sample consists of fewer than 150,000 clones, approximately 79% of them appearing once. Sequences were obtained from PBMCs. The receptors originated from a man between 40 and 49 years old in good health and CMV-seropositive.

This clone was recorded a few times. This rearrangement joins TRBV5-4 to TRBJ2-5; D not certain. The ends were cut back, 2 bases at V and 4 bases at J, with 12 bases in the middle. This CDR3 region has 14 residues. Germline V gives CDR1 SGHNT, CDR2 YYREEE (reference sequence). Written as DNA, the CDR3 is TGTGCCAGCAGCTTAAGATCCACAGTAGAGACCCAGTACTTC. Translated, it gives CASSLRSTVETQYF.

The chain has TRBV7-2 and TRBJ2-1, with a possible D match to TRBD2 (7 bases). V was shortened by 7 bases and J by 8 bases, with 24 bases between the two germline ends. CDR3 size: 16 residues. Per the germline V gene, CDR1 is SGHTA and CDR2 is FQGNSA. The CDR3 loop reads CASTPPGRGPVDEQFF. DNA for the CDR3: TGTGCCAGCACCCCCCCGGGGCGGGGGCCAGTGGATGAGCAGTTCTTC.

CDR3 DNA sequence: TGTGCCAGTACCGACCGACAGATTGAAGCTTTCTTT. Its translation is CASTDRQIEAFF. This chain connects TRBV19 to TRBJ1-1; D is perhaps TRBD1 (5 bases). Germline CDR1 LNHDA, CDR2 SQIVND (reference sequence). V was pared by 7 bases and J by 7 bases, with 13 bases between. CDR3 length: 12 residues.

This clone was recorded only once. The chain employs TRBV9 and TRBJ2-5; 7 bases line up with TRBD2. This CDR3 spans 13 amino acids. V was clipped by 4 bases and J by 4 bases; unmatched bases: 4. Per the germline V gene, CDR1 is SGDLS and CDR2 is YYNGEE. The DNA of the CDR3 is TGTGCCAGCAGCCCCACGGGAGGAGAGACCCAGTACTTC. Translated: CASSPTGGETQYF.

The chain combines TRBV7-9 with TRBJ1-5; D is undetermined. The CDR3 sequence is 12 residues long. Germline lookup yields CDR1 SEHNR and CDR2 FQNEAQ (reference sequence). V dropped 5 bases and J dropped 11 bases, with 13 bases sitting between them. CDR3 bases: TGTGCCAGCAGCCCCCGGGGAGCAGCCCAGCATTTT. Its translation: CASSPRGAAQHF. The complete variable domain, with remaining parts taken from reference TRBV7-9 and TRBJ1-5, reads DTGVSQNPRHKITKRGQNVTFRCDPISEHNRLYWYRQTLGQGPEFLTYFQNEAQLEKSRLLSDRFSAERPKGSFSTLEIQRTEQGDSAMYLCASSPRGAAQHFGDGTRLSIL.

The chain employs TRBV28 and TRBJ2-1; the match to TRBD1 covers 7 bases. CDR1 and CDR2 (germline): MDHEN, SYDVKM. With V trimmed by 3 bases and J by 4 bases, 9 bases remained unmatched. The CDR3 extends over 16 amino acids. The CDR3 DNA is TGTGCCAGCAGTTTTGCGGGCAGGGGGTTATACAATGAGCAGTTCTTC. Protein product: CASSFAGRGLYNEQFF.

The V call is TRBV27, the J call TRBJ1-4; no reliable D call. V lost 5 bases, J lost 6 bases, and 13 bases lay in between. Germline CDR1 and CDR2: MNHEY and SMNVEV (reference sequence). This CDR3 has 14 amino acids. This CDR3 is CASSNGGWDEKLFF. CDR3 nucleotide sequence: TGTGCCAGCAGTAACGGAGGGTGGGATGAAAAACTGTTTTTT.

The chain combines TRBV5-8 with TRBJ2-3; 9 nucleotides agree with TRBD1. With 4 bases clipped from V and 6 bases from J, the junction kept 9 bases outside the gene matches. Per germline, CDR1 SGHTS and CDR2 YDEGEE. The CDR3 is 15 residues long. CDR3 sequence reads: CASSPGTGFQDTQYF. As DNA, the CDR3 is TGTGCCAGCAGCCCCGGGACAGGGTTTCAGGATACGCAGTATTTT.

V and J are TRBV28 and TRBJ1-5; D might be TRBD1 (5 bases). The CDR3 length is 14 residues. The germline V gene encodes CDR1 MDHEN and CDR2 SYDVKM. V lost 6 bases to trimming and J lost 0 bases, with 9 bases between them. The CDR3 reads CASRGGYSNQPQHF. CDR3 nucleotides: TGTGCCAGCAGGGGGGGTTATAGCAATCAGCCCCAGCATTTT.

The chain recombines TRBV6-5 with TRBJ1-2; no reliable D call. Germline lookup yields CDR1 MNHEY and CDR2 SVGAGI. Trimming took 0 bases from V and 8 from J, leaving 13 bases between them. This CDR3 has 14 residues. The CDR3 DNA is TGTGCCAGCAGTTACTCCGGGTTATTAACAGGCTACACCTTC. Protein: CASSYSGLLTGYTF.

V is TRBV7-2 and J is TRBJ1-1; TRBD1 agrees at 7 bases. The CDR3 runs 14 residues. Trimming took 4 bases from V and 4 from J; bases not matched to a gene: 6. Per germline, CDR1 SGHTA and CDR2 FQGNSA. CDR3 sequence: CASSSRGQFTEAFF. DNA of the CDR3: TGTGCCAGCAGCTCACGGGGACAGTTCACTGAAGCTTTCTTT.

This clone appeared once. The chain joins TRBV6-6 to TRBJ2-7; 11 bases map to TRBD2. The CDR3 length is 13 residues. After removal of 10 bases from V and 6 bases from J, the junction contained 8 bases not matched to a gene. Germline values: CDR1 MNHNY, CDR2 SVGAGI (reference sequence). This CDR3 reads CATGTSGGGEQYF. CDR3 nucleotide sequence: TGTGCCACCGGAACTAGCGGGGGTGGCGAGCAGTACTTC.

The chain employs TRBV6-6 and TRBJ1-1; D is undetermined. The CDR3 consists of 12 residues. Between the trimmed V and J ends, which lost 2 bases and 2 bases, there was a span of 3 bases. Germline lookup yields CDR1 MNHNY and CDR2 SVGAGI (reference sequence). Here the CDR3 reads CASSYSNTEAFF. The CDR3 DNA sequence: TGTGCCAGCAGTTACAGCAACACTGAAGCTTTCTTT.

CDR3 region: CASSLLAGLNTGELFF. The CDR3 coding sequence is TGTGCCAGCAGCTTACTAGCGGGCCTGAACACCGGGGAGCTGTTTTTT. V and J are TRBV5-5 and TRBJ2-2; TRBD2 agrees at 9 bases. The J segment lost 1 base and the V segment lost 2 bases, leaving 3 bases of the junction unmatched. CDR3 length: 16 amino acids. CDR1 is SGHKS and CDR2 is YYEKEE in the germline V gene (reference sequence).

This clone was observed a handful of times. This chain joins TRBV7-9 and TRBJ1-3, with D possibly matching TRBD1 (5 bases). V was cut by 2 bases and J by 2 bases, with 13 bases left in between. The CDR3 contains 16 residues. In germline, CDR1 is SEHNR, CDR2 FQNEAQ (reference sequence). The CDR3 loop is CASSLFGPTAGNTIYF. CDR3 DNA: TGTGCCAGCAGCTTATTCGGTCCGACAGCTGGAAACACCATATATTTT.

The CDR3 DNA reads TGTGCCAGCAGTGAACAGGGCAAGTCTGGAAACACCATATATTTT. This sequence encodes CASSEQGKSGNTIYF. The rearrangement links TRBV6-1 to TRBJ1-3; the D gene is possibly TRBD1 (5 bases). Trimming took 2 bases from V and 1 from J, leaving 9 bases between them. CDR3 length: 15 amino acids. Germline values: CDR1 MNHNS, CDR2 SASEGT.

This chain links TRBV7-9 with TRBJ2-1; TRBD1 agrees at 8 bases. The CDR3 contains 16 residues. V lost 5 bases to trimming and J lost 4 bases; unmatched junction nucleotides: 10. The V gene's germline CDR1 is SEHNR and CDR2 FQNEAQ (reference sequence). The CDR3: CASSPGQGPRYNEQFF. The CDR3, as DNA: TGTGCCAGCAGCCCTGGACAGGGACCTCGTTACAATGAGCAGTTCTTC.

This clone appeared once. This chain joins TRBV7-9 and TRBJ2-2; D uncertain. Trimming left V 5 bases short and J 5 bases short, with 15 bases between. Per germline, CDR1 SEHNR and CDR2 FQNEAQ (reference sequence). The CDR3 runs to 15 residues. The CDR3 nucleotides read TGTGCCAGCAGCCCCGAGACCGGGTGGACCGGGGAGCTGTTTTTT. Protein: CASSPETGWTGELFF.

The chain carries TRBV9 and TRBJ1-3, with 7 bases identical to TRBD1. The CDR3 is 15 amino acids. The V gene's germline CDR1 is SGDLS and CDR2 YYNGEE. V lost 5 bases to trimming and J lost 0 bases; unmatched junction nucleotides: 5. The CDR3 spells CASSFRDSSGNTIYF. As DNA, the CDR3 is TGTGCCAGCAGTTTCCGGGACAGCTCTGGAAACACCATATATTTT.

DNA of the CDR3: TGCAGCGCGGCCGGGACTACAACCTACGAGCAGTACTTC. Residues: CSAAGTTTYEQYF. The chain couples TRBV29-1 to TRBJ2-7; TRBD2 matches 7 bases. Trimming took 7 bases from V and 2 from J; bases not matched to a gene: 8. The CDR3 runs 13 residues. The V gene's germline CDR1 is SQVTM and CDR2 ANQGSEA.

The chain is built from TRBV7-9 and TRBJ1-2; the D is unclear. CDR3 size: 14 residues. Trimming cost V 1 base and J 2 bases, with 8 bases left between them. CDR1 is SEHNR and CDR2 is FQNEAQ in the germline V gene (reference sequence). CDR3 sequence: CASSLEGENYGYTF. The CDR3 DNA reads as TGTGCCAGCAGCTTAGAGGGAGAGAACTATGGCTACACCTTC.

The CDR3 here is CASSESNSQETQYF. The DNA of the CDR3 is TGCGCCAGCAGTGAGTCGAACAGCCAAGAGACCCAGTACTTC. V is TRBV10-1 and J is TRBJ2-5; D unresolved. CDR3 length equals 14 residues. V lost 0 bases to trimming and J lost 1 base, with 6 bases between them. Germline V gives CDR1 WNHNN, CDR2 SYGVQD (reference sequence).

The V and J genes are TRBV30 and TRBJ1-6, with TRBD1 as a possible D gene (6 bases). The CDR3 is 14 amino acids. The germline V and J ends were trimmed by 0 bases and 10 bases, with 13 bases remaining between them. Germline CDR1 and CDR2: GTSNPN and SVGIG (reference sequence). Here the CDR3 DNA reads TGTGCCTGGAGTGTCTGGTCTAGGGGGTCACCCCTCCACTTT. This translates into CAWSVWSRGSPLHF.

The V call is TRBV5-4, the J call TRBJ1-1, with a weak D call TRBD1 (5 bases). Trimming cost V 4 bases and J 0 bases, with 19 bases left between them. This CDR3 comprises 17 residues. CDR1 and CDR2 (germline): SGHNT, YYREEE (reference sequence). The CDR3 loop reads CASSPGAGLGMNTEAFF. The CDR3 bases are TGTGCCAGCAGCCCGGGAGCAGGGCTGGGAATGAACACTGAAGCTTTCTTT.

A single count supports this clone. The gene calls are TRBV27 and TRBJ2-7, with D possibly being TRBD2 (6 bases). CDR1 is MNHEY, CDR2 SMNVEV, per germline (reference sequence). The CDR3 contains 11 residues. V lost 6 bases to trimming and J lost 7 bases, with 10 bases between them. CDR3 sequence reads: CASSHGGEQYF. The CDR3 bases are TGTGCCAGCAGCCATGGAGGGGAGCAGTACTTC.

The chain recombines TRBV7-9 with TRBJ1-1; D not certain. CDR3 length: 14 residues. Germline loops: CDR1 SEHNR, CDR2 FQNEAQ (reference sequence). V was shortened by 5 bases and J by 1 base, with 11 bases between the two germline ends. CDR3: CASSRWEANTEAFF. CDR3 nucleotide sequence: TGTGCCAGCAGCCGGTGGGAGGCGAACACTGAAGCTTTCTTT.

V and J are TRBV5-1 and TRBJ1-1, with D tentatively TRBD1 (6 bases). The CDR3 is 13 residues long. Germline lookup yields CDR1 SGHRS and CDR2 YFSETQ. The V end was cut by 6 bases, the J end by 6 bases, with 15 bases between. The DNA of the CDR3 is TGCGCCAGCACCACAGGGATAAGGCCTGAAGCTTTCTTT. It translates to CASTTGIRPEAFF.

V usage is TRBV18 and J usage is TRBJ2-2, with 11 bases aligning to TRBD1. The germline V gene has CDR1 KGHSH and CDR2 LQKENI. Trimming removed 3 bases from V and 4 bases from J; junction bases left unmatched: 1. CDR3 length: 15 amino acids. For the CDR3, the DNA is TGTGCCAGCTCACCCGGGACAGGGGGCACCGGGGAGCTGTTTTTT. Translation gives CASSPGTGGTGELFF.

This clone showed up just a few times. The rearrangement joins TRBV7-3 to TRBJ1-1; D may be TRBD1 (5 bases). This CDR3 contains 16 residues. CDR1 is SGHTA and CDR2 is FQGTGA in the germline V gene. V dropped 1 base and J dropped 5 bases, with 17 bases sitting between them. CDR3 sequence: CASSLKPGFGGTEAFF. The DNA of the CDR3 is TGTGCCAGCAGCTTAAAGCCGGGGTTCGGGGGAACTGAAGCTTTCTTT.

The CDR3, as DNA: TGTGCCAGCAGCTTAGAATGGTCCGACGGGAAACTGTTTTTT. Protein sequence: CASSLEWSDGKLFF. This sequence joins TRBV7-8 and TRBJ1-4; D is ambiguous. The CDR3 spans 14 residues. Trimming took off 1 base at V and 11 bases at J, with 14 bases between the two ends. CDR1 is SGHVS, CDR2 FQNEAQ, per germline.

This chain uses TRBV25-1 with TRBJ1-6; a weak D match, TRBD1 (5 bases). Germline values: CDR1 MGHDK, CDR2 SYGVNS. Trimming stripped 3 bases from V and 4 bases from J, with 10 bases between. The CDR3 is 15 amino acids. The CDR3: CASSDLRGYNSPLHF. The CDR3 DNA follows: TGTGCCAGCAGTGACTTGCGGGGGTATAATTCACCCCTCCACTTT.

The rearrangement uses TRBV15 and TRBJ2-7; 12 bases line up with TRBD2. This CDR3 has 22 residues. Germline CDR1 reads LNHNV; CDR2 reads YYDKDF (reference sequence). V trimming: 1 base; J trimming: 6 bases; junction bases outside the gene matches: 25. The chain's CDR3 is CATSRVRLRTSGEPPTSAEQYF. CDR3 in DNA: TGTGCCACCAGCAGAGTTAGGCTGAGGACTAGCGGGGAGCCTCCCACGTCGGCCGAGCAGTACTTC.